Listed here are 31 T cell receptor beta chains from one sample, sequenced in a study of T-cell memory formation after mild COVID-19. TCRdb redid the calling of the 5' RACE reads with MiXCR, one entry per CDR3 protein. There are roughly 120,000 distinct CDR3 sequences in the sample; about 20% occur only once, and about 38% lies in the top ten. Sequencing used PBMCs or a T cell subset sorted from them (not recorded which). These TCRs come from a man younger than 35 who had mild COVID-19 (a few samples of this study predate the infection). Cell type and time point are not known.

This clonotype is deemed medium-sized. The CDR3 sequence is CAISDFDRVGQPQHF. CDR3 in DNA: TGTGCCATCAGTGATTTTGACAGGGTGGGTCAGCCCCAGCATTTT. The chain is built from TRBV10-3 and TRBJ1-5; 7 nucleotides align to TRBD1. This CDR3 spans 15 amino acids. V gave up 3 bases and J gave up 6 bases; unmatched junction bases: 8. Germline V gives CDR1 ENHRY, CDR2 SYGVKD.

This clonotype turned up a few times. This rearrangement joins TRBV7-9 to TRBJ1-1; no firm D call. Germline CDR1 is SEHNR and CDR2 is FQNEAQ (reference sequence). V was trimmed by 4 bases and J by 3 bases, leaving 18 bases between them. The CDR3 covers 16 residues. CDR3 DNA: TGTGCCAGCAGCTCCACGCGGGCCGCGGAGGACACTGAAGCTTTCTTT. Translation gives CASSSTRAAEDTEAFF.

The chain is built from TRBV12-3 or TRBV12-4 and TRBJ2-1; 7 nucleotides line up with TRBD1. This CDR3 has 14 residues. The V and J ends lost 3 bases and 7 bases, in that order; junction bases with no gene match: 6. CDR3 bases: TGTGCCAGCAGTTTCGGGACAGCCAGAAATGAGCAGTTCTTC. It codes for CASSFGTARNEQFF.

V and J are TRBV6-2 or TRBV6-3 and TRBJ2-3, with 7 positions matching TRBD1. The length of the CDR3 is 16 residues. CDR1 is MNHEY and CDR2 is SVGEGT in the germline V gene. Trimming removed 5 bases from V and 6 bases from J; junction bases left unmatched: 14. The CDR3 region has the DNA TGTGCCAGCAGTGCCACGGACAGGTTCCTCAGGGATACGCAGTATTTT. Its protein is CASSATDRFLRDTQYF.

The genes are TRBV7-9 and TRBJ2-4; a possible D gene is TRBD1 (5 bases). The ends were cut back, 5 bases at V and 3 bases at J, with 17 bases in the middle. The CDR3 totals 16 residues. Germline V gene sequence: CDR1 SEHNR, CDR2 FQNEAQ (reference sequence). The CDR3 nucleotides read TGTGCCAGCAGCCGTCCGGACATCGTCGGCAAAAACATTCAGTACTTC. This translates into CASSRPDIVGKNIQYF. The entire variable domain, with the rest obtained from reference TRBV7-9 and TRBJ2-4, is as follows: DTGVSQNPRHKITKRGQNVTFRCDPISEHNRLYWYRQTLGQGPEFLTYFQNEAQLEKSRLLSDRFSAERPKGSFSTLEIQRTEQGDSAMYLCASSRPDIVGKNIQYFGAGTRLSVL.

The chain employs TRBV6-5 and TRBJ2-2, with unresolved D. V was trimmed by 6 bases and J by 3 bases, leaving 8 bases between them. Germline assignment: CDR1 MNHEY and CDR2 SVGAGI. The CDR3 runs to 13 residues. The CDR3: CASSRSDTGELFF. CDR3 bases: TGTGCCAGCAGCCGGTCGGACACCGGGGAGCTGTTTTTT.

This chain joins TRBV27 and TRBJ1-2; 8 bases are a match to TRBD1. Germline CDR1 is MNHEY and CDR2 is SMNVEV (reference sequence). The CDR3 spans 13 residues. The CDR3 loop is CATARGRVGGYTF. DNA for the CDR3: TGTGCAACGGCCAGGGGGCGGGTTGGTGGCTACACCTTC.

The rearrangement links TRBV29-1 to TRBJ1-4, with 9 nucleotides matching TRBD1. Trimming cost V 7 bases and J 8 bases; bases outside gene matches: 8. There are 13 residues in the CDR3. CDR1 and CDR2 from the germline V gene are SQVTM and ANQGSEA. The CDR3 DNA reads as TGCAGCGCCTTTGGACAGGGGAGAGAAAAACTGTTTTTT. Translated: CSAFGQGREKLFF. Based on the CDR3 plus reference TRBV29-1 and TRBJ1-4, the full variable domain is SAVISQKPSRDICQRGTSLTIQCQVDSQVTMMFWYRQQPGQSLTLIATANQGSEATYESGFVIDKFPISRPNLTFSTLTVSNMSPEDSSIYLCSAFGQGREKLFFGSGTQLSVL.

This clonotype has only a few counts. The CDR3 DNA reads as TGTGCCAGCAGCCCGGGAAGGGGGAAGTACGAGCAGTACTTC. Its protein product is CASSPGRGKYEQYF. The rearrangement links TRBV6-5 to TRBJ2-7; D perhaps matches TRBD1 (6 bases). The V end was cut by 6 bases, the J end by 4 bases, with 16 bases between. The CDR3 length is 14 residues. Germline V gene data show CDR1 as MNHEY and CDR2 as SVGAGI.

This clonotype was recorded a few times. J is TRBJ1-6 and V is TRBV12-3 or TRBV12-4, with TRBD1 matching over 7 bases. This CDR3 is 16 amino acids long. With V trimmed by 6 bases and J by 10 bases, 15 bases remained unmatched. CDR3 protein: CASSLGQYGGLSPLHF. The CDR3 DNA sequence: TGTGCCAGCAGCTTGGGACAGTACGGCGGGTTGTCACCCCTCCACTTT.

The chain uses TRBV4-3 and TRBJ2-1; 7 positions match TRBD2. Unmatched junction bases numbered 7, after V lost 0 bases and J lost 2 bases. This CDR3 spans 17 amino acids. Germline V gene data show CDR1 as LGHNA and CDR2 as YSLEER. CDR3 in amino acids: CASSQDPPAGAYNEQFF. The CDR3 coding sequence is TGCGCCAGCAGCCAAGATCCCCCGGCGGGGGCCTACAATGAGCAGTTCTTC.

This clonotype appeared a few times. The chain links TRBV9 to TRBJ2-7; 9 nucleotides match TRBD2. Trimming at V came to 3 bases and at J to 6 bases, leaving 7 bases not matched to a gene. The CDR3 runs 14 residues. Per germline, CDR1 SGDLS and CDR2 YYNGEE. The CDR3 region has the DNA TGTGCCAGCAGCGCCGGGACTAGCAATCTCGAGCAGTACTTC. It specifies CASSAGTSNLEQYF.

This chain joins TRBV9 and TRBJ2-1; TRBD2 agrees at 13 bases. In germline, CDR1 is SGDLS, CDR2 YYNGEE. This CDR3 is built from 16 residues. V dropped 4 bases and J dropped 4; count of bases not matched to a gene: 5. The CDR3 DNA follows: TGTGCCAGCAGCCCCTCGACTAGCGGGGGGTACAATGAGCAGTTCTTC. This codes for CASSPSTSGGYNEQFF.

This clonotype was recorded a few times. V is TRBV13 and J is TRBJ1-2, with D uncertain. Germline CDR1 and CDR2: PRHDT and FYEKMQ (reference sequence). Trimming took off 5 bases at V and 0 bases at J, with 13 bases between the two ends. CDR3 length: 15 residues. The CDR3 DNA is TGTGCCAGCAGCCCCGGTGGGGTAGCTAACTATGGCTACACCTTC. It encodes CASSPGGVANYGYTF.

This clonotype was detected many times. The chain links TRBV4-1 to TRBJ1-2; D is uncertain. Germline CDR1 and CDR2: MGHRA and YSYEKL. CDR3 length: 15 amino acids. The V gene lost 4 bases and the J gene lost 3 bases, with 15 bases spanning the gap. CDR3 protein: CASSRTSEGDYGYTF. CDR3 sequence (DNA): TGCGCCAGCAGCCGCACATCGGAAGGAGACTATGGCTACACCTTC.

This clonotype was picked up a small number of times. This chain connects TRBV12-3 or TRBV12-4 to TRBJ2-7, with D unresolved. There are 11 residues in the CDR3. V lost 3 bases and J 4 bases, leaving 4 bases between the germline ends. The CDR3, as DNA: TGTGCCAGCAGTTTCCAGTACGAGCAGTACTTC. Translation gives CASSFQYEQYF.

This clonotype has only a few counts. The CDR3 loop is CASRSGPTGETQYF. The CDR3 DNA sequence: TGTGCCAGCAGGTCGGGACCGACCGGGGAGACCCAGTACTTC. The chain recombines TRBV6-5 with TRBJ2-5; D might be TRBD1 or TRBD2, each matching 5 bases. Germline assignment: CDR1 MNHEY and CDR2 SVGAGI. V lost 6 bases, J lost 5 bases, and 16 bases lay in between. CDR3 length: 14 amino acids.

The chain couples TRBV12-3 or TRBV12-4 to TRBJ2-3; D is tentatively TRBD1 or TRBD2 (5 bases each). V was pared by 3 bases and J by 2 bases, with 12 bases between. There are 15 residues in the CDR3. The CDR3 loop reads CASSFSGLNTDTQYF. CDR3 in DNA: TGTGCCAGCAGTTTTTCGGGGCTTAACACAGATACGCAGTATTTT.

The genes are TRBV6-6 and TRBJ1-1; 8 nucleotides match TRBD1. The CDR3 consists of 15 residues. Losses at the gene ends were 2 bases for V and 4 bases for J; bases not matched to a gene: 6. Per the germline V gene, CDR1 is MNHNY and CDR2 is SVGAGI (reference sequence). The CDR3 reads CASSYQGAHGTEAFF. The CDR3 DNA sequence: TGTGCCAGCAGTTACCAGGGGGCGCATGGCACTGAAGCTTTCTTT.

The chain employs TRBV20-1 and TRBJ2-7, with 8 bases lining up with TRBD2. V lost 3 bases and J lost 5; bases outside the gene matches: 12. Germline V gives CDR1 DFQATT, CDR2 SNEGSKA (reference sequence). This CDR3 has 15 residues. The CDR3 DNA is TGCAGTGCTAGGGTCAGAGCGGGGGTATCCCACGAGCAGTACTTC. Translated, it gives CSARVRAGVSHEQYF.

The chain uses TRBV12-3 or TRBV12-4 and TRBJ2-7; D may be TRBD1 (6 bases). Trimming removed 6 bases from V and 5 bases from J, with 17 bases in between. The CDR3 loop spans 14 amino acids. CDR3 region: CASRSTGINHEQYF. The CDR3 DNA sequence: TGTGCCAGCAGATCCACAGGGATTAACCACGAGCAGTACTTC.

This clonotype was counted a few times. CDR3 sequence reads: CAISDPSGGTNEKLFF. The DNA of the CDR3 is TGTGCCATCAGTGACCCCTCAGGGGGCACTAATGAAAAACTGTTTTTT. The chain links TRBV10-3 to TRBJ1-4; 8 nucleotides line up with TRBD1. Germline CDR1 and CDR2: ENHRY and SYGVKD. The ends lost 3 bases at V and 2 bases at J; junction bases unmatched: 5. This CDR3 comprises 16 residues.

This clonotype was seen a handful of times. This rearrangement joins TRBV6-2 or TRBV6-3 to TRBJ2-1, with D possibly being TRBD2 (7 bases). The CDR3 contains 17 residues. Trimming pared 2 bases from V and 0 bases from J, leaving 14 bases between. Germline CDR1 MNHEY, CDR2 SVGEGT. The CDR3 sequence: CASSYRKGGASYNEQFF. The CDR3 DNA reads as TGTGCCAGCAGTTACCGTAAGGGGGGGGCCTCCTACAATGAGCAGTTCTTC.

This clonotype came up many times. V gene TRBV6-1 combines with J gene TRBJ2-1; TRBD1 agrees at 10 bases. Germline V gene sequence: CDR1 MNHNS, CDR2 SASEGT. The CDR3 runs 16 residues. V shed 4 bases, J shed 8 bases, and the junction held 11 bases outside the gene matches. CDR3 DNA: TGTGCCAGCAGTGGAGACCCGGGACAGGGGAGCGATGAGCAGTTCTTC. It yields the protein CASSGDPGQGSDEQFF.

This clonotype was counted between two and nine times. The J gene is TRBJ1-3, the V gene TRBV9, with D uncertain. From germline, CDR1 is SGDLS and CDR2 YYNGEE. This CDR3 is built from 12 residues. V was shortened by 2 bases and J by 4 bases, with 4 bases between the two germline ends. CDR3 protein: CASSVGGNTIYF. The CDR3 DNA follows: TGTGCCAGCAGCGTTGGGGGAAACACCATATATTTT.

This clonotype appeared many times. The chain links TRBV4-1 to TRBJ2-1, with D perhaps TRBD1 (5 bases). Germline CDR1 is MGHRA and CDR2 is YSYEKL. V lost 0 bases and J lost 5, with 14 bases in between. This CDR3 comprises 16 residues. CDR3: CASSQEPWSGNNEQFF. CDR3 DNA sequence: TGCGCCAGCAGCCAAGAACCATGGTCAGGGAACAATGAGCAGTTCTTC.

In its sample, this clonotype was seen a few times. The chain links TRBV4-3 to TRBJ1-4; D ambiguous. Trimming removed 0 bases at V and 8 bases at J, with 22 bases between. CDR1 and CDR2 from the germline V gene are LGHNA and YSLEER. This CDR3 is built from 18 residues. The CDR3 here is CASSQDGLQLGNSEKLFF. The DNA of the CDR3 is TGCGCCAGCAGCCAAGATGGCCTACAGCTGGGGAATTCAGAAAAACTGTTTTTT.

This clonotype showed up just a few times. V usage is TRBV7-2 and J usage is TRBJ2-5; D ambiguous. Germline V gene sequence: CDR1 SGHTA, CDR2 FQGNSA. The CDR3 sequence is 13 residues long. V lost 5 bases and J lost 2, with 9 bases in between. The CDR3 nucleotides are TGTGCCAGCAGCCCCTTACGTCAAGAGACCCAGTACTTC. Its protein product is CASSPLRQETQYF.

The rearrangement uses TRBV12-5 and TRBJ2-7; 7 bases line up with TRBD2. V was pared by 6 bases and J by 0 bases, with 5 bases of the junction left unmatched. Germline assignment: CDR1 LGHNT and CDR2 FRNRAP. The CDR3 spans 14 residues. Here the CDR3 reads CASGERGPSYEQYF. The CDR3 DNA is TGTGCTAGTGGGGAGCGGGGCCCCTCCTACGAGCAGTACTTC.

The chain has TRBV7-8 and TRBJ2-5; D gene uncertain. Germline V gene sequence: CDR1 SGHVS, CDR2 FQNEAQ. The V end was cut by 5 bases, the J end by 3 bases, with 16 bases between. CDR3 length equals 15 residues. As DNA, the CDR3 is TGTGCCAGCAGCCGAAGTCAAAGACTGGAAGAGACCCAGTACTTC. Translated: CASSRSQRLEETQYF. The full variable domain, completed using reference TRBV7-8 and TRBJ2-5, is GAGVSQSPRYKVAKRGQDVALRCDPISGHVSLFWYQQALGQGPEFLTYFQNEAQLDKSGLPSDRFFAERPEGSVSTLKIQRTQQEDSAVYLCASSRSQRLEETQYFGPGTRLLVL.

This clonotype has just a few counts. In DNA form, the CDR3 reads TGTGCCAGCAGTTTAGCCGGGGCAACTAGCACAGATACGCAGTATTTT. It encodes CASSLAGATSTDTQYF. The chain couples TRBV12-3 or TRBV12-4 to TRBJ2-3; D possibly uses TRBD1 or TRBD2 (5 bases each). Trimming pared 0 bases from V and 0 bases from J, leaving 10 bases between. This CDR3 contains 16 residues.